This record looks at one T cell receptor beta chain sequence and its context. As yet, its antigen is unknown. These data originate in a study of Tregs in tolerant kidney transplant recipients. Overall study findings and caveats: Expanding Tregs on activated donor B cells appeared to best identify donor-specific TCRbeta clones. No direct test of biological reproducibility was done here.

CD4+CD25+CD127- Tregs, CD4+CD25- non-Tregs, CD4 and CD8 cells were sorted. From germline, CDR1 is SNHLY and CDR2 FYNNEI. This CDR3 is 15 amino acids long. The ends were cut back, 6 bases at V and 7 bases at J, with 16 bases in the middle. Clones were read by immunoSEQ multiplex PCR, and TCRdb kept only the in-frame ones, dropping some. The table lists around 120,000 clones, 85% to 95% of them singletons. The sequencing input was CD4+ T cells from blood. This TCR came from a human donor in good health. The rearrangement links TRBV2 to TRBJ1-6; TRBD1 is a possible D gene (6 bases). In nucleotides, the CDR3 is TGTGCCAGCAGCCTGTCGGGGGGCATCAATTCACCCCTCCACTTT. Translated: CASSLSGGINSPLHF.